These 29 T cell receptor beta chains were all obtained from the same sample, sequenced in a study of cytomegalovirus exposure and HLA in healthy donors. Vbeta (60) and Jbeta (13) primers were used in the PCR. Repertoires were generated with immunoSEQ multiplex PCR, while TCRdb's copy carries only in-frame clones and drops some. The table has more than 200,000 clones, roughly 80% seen once. Specimen: PBMCs. All receptors come from a girl aged 5-17 years in good health and CMV-seronegative.

V usage is TRBV19 and J usage is TRBJ1-5; the D gene is possibly TRBD1 (6 bases). The CDR3 has 15 residues. V lost 5 bases to trimming and J lost 1 base, with 12 bases between them. The germline CDR1 and CDR2 sequences are LNHDA and SQIVND (reference sequence). CDR3 nucleotides: TGTGCCAGTAGTCCCCAGGGGCTAAGCAATCAGCCCCAGCATTTT. It yields the protein CASSPQGLSNQPQHF.

This clone showed up just once. The genes are TRBV18 and TRBJ1-1; 8 nucleotides align to TRBD1. Trimming took 4 bases from V and 4 from J; bases not matched to a gene: 11. Germline V gene lookup returns CDR1 KGHSH and CDR2 LQKENI. The CDR3 contains 16 residues. The DNA for the CDR3 is TGTGCCAGCTCACGAGTAGAGACAGGGGATAGCACTGAAGCTTTCTTT. Translating gives CASSRVETGDSTEAFF.

V gene TRBV30 combines with J gene TRBJ1-5; weak D call: TRBD1 (6 bases). V shed 3 bases and J shed 7 bases, with 19 bases lying between them. The length of the CDR3 is 15 residues. Germline CDR1 is GTSNPN and CDR2 is SVGIG (reference sequence). The CDR3 is CAWREGTAQGQPQHF. As DNA, the CDR3 is TGTGCCTGGAGGGAAGGCACAGCGCAGGGGCAGCCCCAGCATTTT.

The CDR3 DNA sequence: TGCGCCAGCAGCTTGGTACAGGGTCAGGAAAAACTGTTTTTT. The encoded protein is CASSLVQGQEKLFF. J is TRBJ1-4 and V is TRBV5-1; tentative D call: TRBD1 (6 bases). Germline CDR1 reads SGHRS; CDR2 reads YFSETQ. CDR3 length: 14 amino acids. The V end lost 0 bases, the J end lost 8 bases, and 11 bases lay between the germline ends.

The V and J genes are TRBV5-6 and TRBJ2-2; D is unresolved. CDR3 length: 13 residues. The germline CDR1 and CDR2 sequences are SGHDT and YYEEEE. V was shortened by 0 bases and J by 6 bases, with 6 bases between the two germline ends. The DNA of the CDR3 is TGTGCCAGCAGCTTGGGGGCTTCCGGGGAGCTGTTTTTT. This encodes CASSLGASGELFF.

The chain combines TRBV6-6 with TRBJ2-3; D is undetermined. Trimming pared 7 bases from V and 6 bases from J, leaving 14 bases between. This CDR3 region has 13 residues. Germline CDR1 and CDR2: MNHNY and SVGAGI (reference sequence). CDR3 amino acids: CASTPFRRDTQYF. CDR3 in DNA: TGTGCCAGCACGCCCTTCCGCCGGGATACGCAGTATTTT.

This chain links TRBV5-8 with TRBJ2-7; a weak D match, TRBD1 (5 bases). V gave up 0 bases and J gave up 5 bases, with 12 bases separating them. Per the germline V gene, CDR1 is SGHTS and CDR2 is YDEGEE. The CDR3 covers 14 residues. The CDR3: CASSLEGVMHEQYF. In DNA, the CDR3 is TGTGCCAGCAGCTTGGAAGGGGTTATGCACGAGCAGTACTTC.

This clone has just a few counts. The rearrangement joins TRBV4-3 to TRBJ1-1; 7 nucleotides agree with TRBD1. The V gene end was trimmed by 4 bases and the J gene end by 1 base; junction bases not matched to a gene: 9. Germline lookup yields CDR1 LGHNA and CDR2 YSLEER. The CDR3 length is 16 residues. The CDR3 nucleotides read TGCGCCAGCAGCCTAGAGCCCAGGGGGGAGAACACTGAAGCTTTCTTT. Protein product: CASSLEPRGENTEAFF.

This clone was observed a handful of times. The chain carries TRBV5-7 and TRBJ1-4; tentative D call: TRBD1 (5 bases). TRBV5-7 is an ORF for which the function is uncertain. The germline V and J ends were trimmed by 4 bases and 8 bases, with 24 bases remaining between them. This CDR3 comprises 17 residues. The CDR3 region is CASSHHLKGGEGEKLFF. For the CDR3, the DNA is TGTGCCAGCAGCCATCACCTTAAAGGAGGGGAGGGCGAAAAACTGTTTTTT.

This chain links TRBV15 with TRBJ2-3; weak D call: TRBD1 (5 bases). The germline V gene encodes CDR1 LNHNV and CDR2 YYDKDF (reference sequence). This CDR3 spans 16 amino acids. V was trimmed by 0 bases and J by 2 bases, leaving 12 bases between them. CDR3 coding DNA: TGTGCCACCAGCAGAGATCAGGGTAGCACCACAGATACGCAGTATTTT. This gives the protein CATSRDQGSTTDTQYF.

The chain recombines TRBV11-2 with TRBJ2-1; D uncertain. This CDR3 has 13 residues. Germline V gene sequence: CDR1 SGHAT, CDR2 FQNNGV. The V end lost 3 bases, the J end lost 8 bases, and 11 bases lay between the germline ends. This CDR3 reads CASSFVSAHEQFF. CDR3 nucleotides: TGTGCCAGCAGCTTTGTTAGTGCCCATGAGCAGTTCTTC.

The chain joins TRBV13 to TRBJ1-1; a weak D match, TRBD1 (5 bases). The V gene's germline CDR1 is PRHDT and CDR2 FYEKMQ (reference sequence). The CDR3 covers 13 residues. Trimming stripped 2 bases from V and 6 bases from J, with 10 bases between. CDR3 nucleotides: TGTGCCAGCAGCTTATGGGGCATCTCTGAAGCTTTCTTT. Its protein product is CASSLWGISEAFF.

This sequence joins TRBV18 and TRBJ1-5; D is possibly TRBD1 (6 bases). Germline lookup yields CDR1 KGHSH and CDR2 LQKENI. The CDR3 loop spans 15 amino acids. Trimming pared 4 bases from V and 4 bases from J, leaving 14 bases between. This chain's CDR3 is CASSQQGGDNQPQHF. For the CDR3, the DNA is TGTGCCAGCTCACAACAGGGTGGGGATAATCAGCCCCAGCATTTT.

This chain joins TRBV7-6 and TRBJ1-2; 10 nucleotides match TRBD1. Germline CDR1 SGHVS, CDR2 FNYEAQ. The ends lost 6 bases at V and 3 bases at J; junction bases unmatched: 7. The CDR3 sequence is 15 residues long. The CDR3 DNA follows: TGTGCCAGCAGACCAGGACAGGGGGAGTACTATGGCTACACCTTC. Translating it yields CASRPGQGEYYGYTF.

The CDR3: CASNGGETQYF. The CDR3 DNA is TGTGCCAGCAACGGAGGGGAGACCCAGTACTTC. The rearrangement joins TRBV28 to TRBJ2-5, with D possibly TRBD2 on 6 matching bases. V lost 7 bases, J lost 5 bases, and 8 bases lay in between. Germline CDR1 reads MDHEN; CDR2 reads SYDVKM. This CDR3 region has 11 residues. The whole variable domain, filled in from reference TRBV28 and TRBJ2-5, reads DVKVTQSSRYLVKRTGEKVFLECVQDMDHENMFWYRQDPGLGLRLIYFSYDVKMKEKGDIPEGYSVSREKKERFSLILESASTNQTSMYLCASNGGETQYFGPGTRLLVL.

The genes are TRBV28 and TRBJ1-5, with D maybe TRBD1 (5 bases). The CDR3 loop spans 13 amino acids. The V gene's germline CDR1 is MDHEN and CDR2 SYDVKM. Trimming took 8 bases from V and 3 from J, leaving 11 bases between them. CDR3 loop: CASSDSPNQPQHF. The CDR3 DNA is TGTGCCAGCTCTGACAGCCCCAATCAGCCCCAGCATTTT.

The chain uses TRBV7-9 and TRBJ1-2, with 8 bases that match TRBD1. V lost 5 bases and J lost 2; bases outside the gene matches: 10. The germline gives CDR1 SEHNR, CDR2 FQNEAQ (reference sequence). The CDR3 has 16 amino acids. CDR3 sequence: CASSRTGSMGNYGYTF. CDR3 in DNA: TGTGCCAGCAGCCGGACAGGGTCGATGGGGAACTATGGCTACACCTTC.

The chain is built from TRBV28 and TRBJ1-5; D is unresolved. Per the germline V gene, CDR1 is MDHEN and CDR2 is SYDVKM. The CDR3 consists of 14 residues. V dropped 3 bases and J dropped 0 bases, with 6 bases sitting between them. The CDR3 is CASSFGYSNQPQHF. The CDR3 coding sequence is TGTGCCAGCAGTTTCGGGTATAGCAATCAGCCCCAGCATTTT.

This clone was counted a few times. The CDR3 spells CASSFPGVAGTYEQYF. The CDR3 DNA is TGTGCCAGCAGTTTTCCGGGGGTGGCTGGGACCTACGAGCAGTACTTC. The chain joins TRBV28 to TRBJ2-7, with a weak D call TRBD2 (6 bases). V was cut by 3 bases and J by 2 bases, with 17 bases left in between. This CDR3 comprises 16 residues. CDR1 is MDHEN and CDR2 is SYDVKM in the germline V gene.

The gene calls are TRBV28 and TRBJ1-5; tentatively, D is TRBD1 (6 bases). The CDR3 loop spans 15 amino acids. The germline CDR1 and CDR2 sequences are MDHEN and SYDVKM. Trimming left V 6 bases short and J 7 bases short, with 19 bases between. The CDR3 region has the DNA TGTGCCAGCAGCCCCGGGATAGGGGGTGAACAGCCCCAGCATTTT. It translates to CASSPGIGGEQPQHF.

The chain is built from TRBV4-3 and TRBJ2-1; the D gene is possibly TRBD1 (5 bases). Germline V CDR1 and CDR2: LGHNA, YSLEER. This CDR3 has 17 amino acids. Trimming removed 0 bases from V and 5 bases from J, with 17 bases in between. The CDR3 DNA reads as TGCGCCAGCAGCCAAGATCCCCCCTCGGCCAGGGACAATGAGCAGTTCTTC. Its protein is CASSQDPPSARDNEQFF.

The chain employs TRBV4-2 and TRBJ2-1; no definite D call. Deletions cut 0 bases from V and 7 bases from J, with 7 bases between. Per the germline V gene, CDR1 is LGHNA and CDR2 is YNFKEQ. This CDR3 region has 13 residues. Here the CDR3 DNA reads TGTGCCAGCAGCCAAGAGGAGTGGAATGAGCAGTTCTTC. It yields the protein CASSQEEWNEQFF.

The chain recombines TRBV30 with TRBJ1-1, with D possibly TRBD1 on 6 matching bases. The V gene lost 7 bases and the J gene lost 8 bases, with 14 bases spanning the gap. The CDR3 loop spans 11 amino acids. Germline-derived CDR1 and CDR2 are GTSNPN and SVGIG (reference sequence). The CDR3 DNA sequence: TGTGCCTCGAGGGGGGGGAAAGAAGCTTTCTTT. Amino acids: CASRGGKEAFF.

The CDR3 here is CASTSQRSSWCRYTF. CDR3 in DNA: TGTGCCAGTACATCTCAGAGGTCTAGTTGGTGTCGCTACACCTTC. The chain employs TRBV14 and TRBJ1-2; D is unresolved. Trimming pared 9 bases from V and 9 bases from J, leaving 26 bases between. CDR3 length: 15 amino acids. CDR1 and CDR2 from the germline V gene are SGHDN and FVKESK.

The CDR3 loop is CASSDDRAGNTIYF. DNA for the CDR3: TGTGCCAGCAGCGACGACAGGGCTGGAAACACCATATATTTT. The chain combines TRBV9 with TRBJ1-3; 7 bases agree with TRBD1. Germline-derived CDR1 and CDR2 are SGDLS and YYNGEE. This CDR3 region has 14 residues. With V trimmed by 3 bases and J by 2 bases, 2 bases remained unmatched.

The rearrangement joins TRBV9 to TRBJ2-3; 11 bases fit TRBD2. J gave up 4 bases and V 4 bases, and 14 bases lay outside the gene matches. The CDR3 runs 18 residues. The germline gives CDR1 SGDLS, CDR2 YYNGEE. In nucleotides, the CDR3 is TGTGCCAGCAGCCCCAGACAGGGAGGTAGCGGGAGGGCAGATACGCAGTATTTT. It codes for CASSPRQGGSGRADTQYF.

The rearrangement joins TRBV18 to TRBJ2-3; D gene ambiguous. This CDR3 has 13 amino acids. V lost 4 bases, J lost 5 bases, and 10 bases lay in between. Looked up from germline, CDR1 is KGHSH and CDR2 is LQKENI. The CDR3 sequence: CASSLLLEDTQYF. The CDR3 DNA reads as TGTGCCAGCTCACTACTTCTAGAAGATACGCAGTATTTT.

This chain links TRBV5-4 with TRBJ2-7; no reliable D call. V dropped 2 bases and J dropped 3 bases, with 18 bases sitting between them. This CDR3 region has 16 residues. Germline V gene sequence: CDR1 SGHNT, CDR2 YYREEE (reference sequence). The CDR3, as DNA: TGTGCCAGCAGCTTAAGTGAGGAGACGGCCCACTACGAGCAGTACTTC. This sequence encodes CASSLSEETAHYEQYF.

This chain links TRBV7-2 with TRBJ1-5, with D maybe TRBD1 (6 bases). Trimming stripped 5 bases from V and 1 base from J, with 12 bases between. The CDR3 extends over 15 amino acids. The germline gives CDR1 SGHTA, CDR2 FQGNSA. Here the CDR3 reads CASSPGQLSNQPQHF. The DNA of the CDR3 is TGTGCCAGCAGCCCGGGACAACTCAGCAATCAGCCCCAGCATTTT.